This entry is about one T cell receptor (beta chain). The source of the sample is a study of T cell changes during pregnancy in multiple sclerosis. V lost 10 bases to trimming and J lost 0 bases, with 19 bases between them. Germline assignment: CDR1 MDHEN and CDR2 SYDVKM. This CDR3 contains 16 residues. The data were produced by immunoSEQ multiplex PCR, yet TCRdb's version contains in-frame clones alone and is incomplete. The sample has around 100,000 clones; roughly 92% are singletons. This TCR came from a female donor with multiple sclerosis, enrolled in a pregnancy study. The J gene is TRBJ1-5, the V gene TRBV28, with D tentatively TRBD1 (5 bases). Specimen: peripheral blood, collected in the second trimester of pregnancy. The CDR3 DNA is TGTGCCACTACCGTTGGGGGGGGAATTAGCAATCAGCCCCAGCATTTT. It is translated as CATTVGGGISNQPQHF.